Listed below are T cell receptor beta chains from one sample, sequenced in a study of OX40 agonist ivuxolimab in advanced cancers. Generated by immunoSEQ multiplex PCR, the TCRdb table keeps only in-frame clones and is missing some. The sample consists of tens of thousands of clones, about 93% of them appearing once. Material: CD4+ or CD8+ T cells sorted from blood, obtained in a trial of the OX40 agonist ivuxolimab. The receptors here all came from an adult with an advanced solid tumor such as melanoma, head and neck, liver or kidney cancer. CDR3s include the opening cysteine and the closing phenylalanine or tryptophan. A D gene is named only where the DNA matches it firmly. A clone size is listed for some rows: how often the clone was seen (once, few, many), or a class if it is expanded.

v_call: TRBV30; clone_size: .; d_call: .; j_call: TRBJ1-5; cdr3_nt: TGTGCCTGGAGTGTGGGGCAGAGCAATCAGCCCCAGCATTTT; cdr3_aa: CAWSVGQSNQPQHF
v_call: TRBV6-5; clone_size: .; d_call: TRBD2; j_call: TRBJ2-1; cdr3_nt: TGTGCCAGCAGTTACTCGCCCAGCGGGAGGGGCAATGAGCAGTTCTTC; cdr3_aa: CASSYSPSGRGNEQFF
v_call: TRBV4-3; clone_size: once; d_call: .; j_call: TRBJ2-2; cdr3_nt: TGCGCCAGCAGCCGATACGGACAGTTTGGCACCGGGGAGCTGTTTTTT; cdr3_aa: CASSRYGQFGTGELFF
v_call: TRBV6-5; clone_size: .; d_call: .; j_call: TRBJ2-5; cdr3_nt: TGTGCCAGCAGTTACTCTGGGGGGGCGTTTGTAGAGACCCAGTACTTC; cdr3_aa: CASSYSGGAFVETQYF
v_call: TRBV6-1; clone_size: .; d_call: .; j_call: TRBJ1-4; cdr3_nt: TGTGCCAGCGGGGTAAATGAAAAACTGTTTTTT; cdr3_aa: CASGVNEKLFF
v_call: TRBV15; clone_size: .; d_call: TRBD1; j_call: TRBJ2-7; cdr3_nt: TGTGCCACCAGCGACCGGACAGGTTGGATCTACGAGCAGTACTTC; cdr3_aa: CATSDRTGWIYEQYF
v_call: TRBV6-4; clone_size: .; d_call: TRBD1; j_call: TRBJ2-7; cdr3_nt: TGTGCCAGCAGTGACTCGAACAGGGGCGGCGTCTACGAGCAGTACTTC; cdr3_aa: CASSDSNRGGVYEQYF
v_call: TRBV9; clone_size: .; d_call: TRBD1; j_call: TRBJ2-1; cdr3_nt: TGTGCCAGCAGCGTACAGGGGGCAAATGAGCAGTTCTTC; cdr3_aa: CASSVQGANEQFF
v_call: TRBV5-5; clone_size: .; d_call: TRBD1; j_call: TRBJ2-7; cdr3_nt: TGTGCCAGCAGCTCTTGGACAGGACGGTACGAGCAGTACTTC; cdr3_aa: CASSSWTGRYEQYF
v_call: TRBV10-2; clone_size: .; d_call: .; j_call: TRBJ2-7; cdr3_nt: TGCGCCAGCAGTGAGTCGAGTGTGGGACTTGGCGGGCAGTACTTC; cdr3_aa: CASSESSVGLGGQYF
v_call: TRBV28; clone_size: .; d_call: .; j_call: TRBJ2-7; cdr3_nt: TGTGCCAGCAGTTTGTCTTCTTTCCCCCACGAGCAGTACTTC; cdr3_aa: CASSLSSFPHEQYF
v_call: TRBV4-1; clone_size: .; d_call: TRBD1; j_call: TRBJ1-5; cdr3_nt: TGCGCCAGCAGCCAAGGAGGGACAGGGGGACAGCCCCAGCATTTT; cdr3_aa: CASSQGGTGGQPQHF
v_call: TRBV30; clone_size: .; d_call: .; j_call: TRBJ1-1; cdr3_nt: TGTGCCTGGAAAAACCGGGGAGAAGCTTTCTTT; cdr3_aa: CAWKNRGEAFF
v_call: TRBV7-3; clone_size: .; d_call: .; j_call: TRBJ2-5; cdr3_nt: TGTGCCAGCAGCCCGTCGGGAGCCCAAGAGACCCAGTACTTC; cdr3_aa: CASSPSGAQETQYF
v_call: TRBV4-2; clone_size: .; d_call: .; j_call: TRBJ2-3; cdr3_nt: TGTGCCAGCAGCCAGAGAGCTCTAGCGATAACAGATACGCAGTATTTT; cdr3_aa: CASSQRALAITDTQYF
v_call: TRBV15; clone_size: .; d_call: TRBD2; j_call: TRBJ2-1; cdr3_nt: TGTGCCACCAGCTCTAGCGGCCCCTACAATGAGCAGTTCTTC; cdr3_aa: CATSSSGPYNEQFF
v_call: TRBV15; clone_size: .; d_call: .; j_call: TRBJ1-5; cdr3_nt: TGTGCCACCAGCGGACATCAGGATAATCAGCCCCAGCATTTT; cdr3_aa: CATSGHQDNQPQHF
v_call: TRBV4-3; clone_size: .; d_call: .; j_call: TRBJ2-1; cdr3_nt: TGCGCCAGCAGCCAAGGGGGGCGGTTTGACAATGAGCAGTTCTTC; cdr3_aa: CASSQGGRFDNEQFF
v_call: TRBV28; clone_size: once; d_call: .; j_call: TRBJ1-5; cdr3_nt: TGTGCCAGCAGTCCCACTCAAAGTAGCAATCAGCCCCAGCATTTT; cdr3_aa: CASSPTQSSNQPQHF
v_call: TRBV6-1; clone_size: once; d_call: .; j_call: TRBJ2-5; cdr3_nt: TGTGCCAGCAGCCCCTGGCAGGGGACCCAAGAGACCCAGTACTTC; cdr3_aa: CASSPWQGTQETQYF
v_call: TRBV5-1; clone_size: .; d_call: .; j_call: TRBJ2-1; cdr3_nt: TGCGCCAGCAGGGGGTTTGGGGATGAGCAGTTCTTC; cdr3_aa: CASRGFGDEQFF
v_call: TRBV27; clone_size: .; d_call: TRBD1; j_call: TRBJ1-1; cdr3_nt: TGTGCCAGCCGAAACTCGGACAGGGGGACTGAAGCTTTCTTT; cdr3_aa: CASRNSDRGTEAFF
v_call: TRBV25-1; clone_size: .; d_call: .; j_call: TRBJ2-7; cdr3_nt: TGTGCCAGCAGTGAACTAACCTCCTACGAGCAGTACTTC; cdr3_aa: CASSELTSYEQYF
v_call: TRBV4-1; clone_size: .; d_call: .; j_call: TRBJ1-1; cdr3_nt: TGCGCCAGCAGCCAGCCGGGACCTAACCTTTATGAAGCTTTCTTT; cdr3_aa: CASSQPGPNLYEAFF